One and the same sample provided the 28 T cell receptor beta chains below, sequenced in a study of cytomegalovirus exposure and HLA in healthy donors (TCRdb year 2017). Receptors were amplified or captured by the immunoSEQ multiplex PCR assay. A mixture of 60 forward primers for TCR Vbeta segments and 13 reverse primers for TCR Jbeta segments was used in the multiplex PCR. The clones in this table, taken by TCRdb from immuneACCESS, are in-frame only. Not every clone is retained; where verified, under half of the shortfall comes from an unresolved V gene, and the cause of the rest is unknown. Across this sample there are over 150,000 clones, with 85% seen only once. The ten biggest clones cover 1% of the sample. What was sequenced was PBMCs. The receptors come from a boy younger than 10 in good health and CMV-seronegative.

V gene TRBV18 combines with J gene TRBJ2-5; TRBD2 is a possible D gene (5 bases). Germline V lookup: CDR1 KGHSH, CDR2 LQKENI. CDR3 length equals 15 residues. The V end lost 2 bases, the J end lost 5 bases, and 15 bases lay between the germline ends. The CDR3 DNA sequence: TGTGCCAGCTCACCAAACGGACTCAAGGCGGAGACCCAGTACTTC. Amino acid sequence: CASSPNGLKAETQYF.

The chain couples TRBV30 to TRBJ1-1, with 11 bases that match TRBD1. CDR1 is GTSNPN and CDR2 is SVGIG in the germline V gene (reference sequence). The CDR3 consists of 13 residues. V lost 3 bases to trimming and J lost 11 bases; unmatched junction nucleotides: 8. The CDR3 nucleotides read TGTGCCTGGAGGAGGGACAGGGGGGTACGGGCTTTCTTT. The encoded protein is CAWRRDRGVRAFF.

CDR3 protein: CASSERPSGGVNEQFF. The CDR3 DNA reads TGTGCCAGCAGCGAACGCCCTAGCGGGGGGGTCAATGAGCAGTTCTTC. This chain uses TRBV6-1 with TRBJ2-1, with 12 bases lining up with TRBD2. Trimming took 6 bases from V and 6 from J; bases not matched to a gene: 9. The CDR3 is 16 residues long. Per germline, CDR1 MNHNS and CDR2 SASEGT.

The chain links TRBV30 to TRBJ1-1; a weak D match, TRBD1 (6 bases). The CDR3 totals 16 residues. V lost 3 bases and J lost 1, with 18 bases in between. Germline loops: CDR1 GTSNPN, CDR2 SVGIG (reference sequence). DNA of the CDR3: TGTGCCTGGAGGCTAACCTACAGGGCCCCGAACACTGAAGCTTTCTTT. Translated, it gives CAWRLTYRAPNTEAFF. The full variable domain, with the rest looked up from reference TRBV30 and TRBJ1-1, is SQTIHQWPATLVQPVGSPLSLECTVEGTSNPNLYWYRQAAGRGLQLLFYSVGIGQISSEVPQNLSASRPQDRQFILSSKKLLLSDSGFYLCAWRLTYRAPNTEAFFGQGTRLTVV.

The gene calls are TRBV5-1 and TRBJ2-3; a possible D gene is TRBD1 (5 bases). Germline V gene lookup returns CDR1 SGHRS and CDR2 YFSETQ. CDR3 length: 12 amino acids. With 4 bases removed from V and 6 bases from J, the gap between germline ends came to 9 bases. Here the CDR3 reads CASSPQGDTQYF. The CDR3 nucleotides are TGCGCCAGCAGCCCCCAGGGCGATACGCAGTATTTT.

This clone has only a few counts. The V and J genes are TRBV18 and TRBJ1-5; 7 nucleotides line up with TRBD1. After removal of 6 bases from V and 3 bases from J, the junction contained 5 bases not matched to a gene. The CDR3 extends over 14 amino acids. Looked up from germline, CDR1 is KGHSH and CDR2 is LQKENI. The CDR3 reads CASSQQGYNQPQHF. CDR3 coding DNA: TGTGCCAGCTCTCAACAGGGGTACAATCAGCCCCAGCATTTT.

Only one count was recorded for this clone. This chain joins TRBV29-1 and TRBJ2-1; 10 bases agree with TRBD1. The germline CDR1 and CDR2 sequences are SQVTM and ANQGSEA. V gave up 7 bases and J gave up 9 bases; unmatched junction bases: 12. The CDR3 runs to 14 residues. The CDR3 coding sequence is TGCAGCGCCGCACGGGACAGGGGAACGGGTGAGCAGTTCTTC. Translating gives CSAARDRGTGEQFF.

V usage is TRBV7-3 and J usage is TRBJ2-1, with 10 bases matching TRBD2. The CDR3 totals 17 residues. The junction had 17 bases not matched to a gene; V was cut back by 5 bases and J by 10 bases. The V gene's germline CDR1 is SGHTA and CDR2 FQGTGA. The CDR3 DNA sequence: TGTGCCAGCAGCCCGTATCCTTCTAGCGGGAGAGCCCCCGAGCAGTTCTTC. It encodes CASSPYPSSGRAPEQFF. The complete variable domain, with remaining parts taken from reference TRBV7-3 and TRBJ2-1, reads GAGVSQTPSNKVTEKGKYVELRCDPISGHTALYWYRQSLGQGPEFLIYFQGTGAADDSGLPNDRFFAVRPEGSVSTLKIQRTERGDSAVYLCASSPYPSSGRAPEQFFGPGTRLTVL.

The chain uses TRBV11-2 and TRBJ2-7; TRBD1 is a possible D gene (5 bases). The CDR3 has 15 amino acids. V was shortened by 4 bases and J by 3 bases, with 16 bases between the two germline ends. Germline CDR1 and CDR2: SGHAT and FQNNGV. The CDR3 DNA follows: TGTGCCAGCAGCTCTATCGGACACGGAAGCTACGAGCAGTACTTC. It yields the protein CASSSIGHGSYEQYF. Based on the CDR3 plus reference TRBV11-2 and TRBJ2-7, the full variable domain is EAGVAQSPRYKIIEKRQSVAFWCNPISGHATLYWYQQILGQGPKLLIQFQNNGVVDDSQLPKDRFSAERLKGVDSTLKIQPAKLEDSAVYLCASSSIGHGSYEQYFGPGTRLTVT.

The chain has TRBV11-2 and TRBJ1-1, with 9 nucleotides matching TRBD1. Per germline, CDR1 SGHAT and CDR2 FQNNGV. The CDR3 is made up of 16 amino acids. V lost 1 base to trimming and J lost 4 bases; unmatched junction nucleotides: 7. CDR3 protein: CASSLGRGTGSTEAFF. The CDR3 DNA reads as TGTGCCAGCAGCTTAGGAAGAGGGACAGGGTCCACTGAAGCTTTCTTT. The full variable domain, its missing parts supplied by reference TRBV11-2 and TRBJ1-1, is EAGVAQSPRYKIIEKRQSVAFWCNPISGHATLYWYQQILGQGPKLLIQFQNNGVVDDSQLPKDRFSAERLKGVDSTLKIQPAKLEDSAVYLCASSLGRGTGSTEAFFGQGTRLTVV.

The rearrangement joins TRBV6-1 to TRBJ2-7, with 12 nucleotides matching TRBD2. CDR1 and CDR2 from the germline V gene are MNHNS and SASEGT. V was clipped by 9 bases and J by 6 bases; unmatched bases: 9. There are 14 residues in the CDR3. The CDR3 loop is CASSEGLAGREQYV. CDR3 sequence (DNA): TGTGCCAGTTCAGAGGGACTAGCGGGCCGCGAGCAGTACGTC.

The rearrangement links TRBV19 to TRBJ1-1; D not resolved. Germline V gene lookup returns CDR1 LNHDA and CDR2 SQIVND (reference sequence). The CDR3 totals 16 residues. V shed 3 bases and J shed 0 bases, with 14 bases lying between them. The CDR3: CASSMPRQIMNTEAFF. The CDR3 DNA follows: TGTGCCAGTAGTATGCCGCGGCAGATCATGAACACTGAAGCTTTCTTT.

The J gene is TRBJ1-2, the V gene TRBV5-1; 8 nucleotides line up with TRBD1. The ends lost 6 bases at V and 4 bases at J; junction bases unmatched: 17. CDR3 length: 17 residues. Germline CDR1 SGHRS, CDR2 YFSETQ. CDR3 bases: TGCGCCAGCAATGCCGACCCAGGGGGCAAGTTTAGCTATGGCTACACCTTC. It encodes CASNADPGGKFSYGYTF.

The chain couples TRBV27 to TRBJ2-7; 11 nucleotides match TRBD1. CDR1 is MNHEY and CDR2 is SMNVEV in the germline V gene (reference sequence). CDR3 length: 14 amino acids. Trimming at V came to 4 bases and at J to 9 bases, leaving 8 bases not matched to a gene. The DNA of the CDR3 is TGTGCCAGCAGTTCTACGGACAGGGGGCCTGTGCAGTACTTC. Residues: CASSSTDRGPVQYF.

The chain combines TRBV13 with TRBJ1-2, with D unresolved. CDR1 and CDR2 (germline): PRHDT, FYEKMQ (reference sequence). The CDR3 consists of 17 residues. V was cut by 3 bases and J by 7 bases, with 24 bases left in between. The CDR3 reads CASSLGGRSQGRSGYTF. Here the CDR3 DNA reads TGTGCCAGCAGCTTGGGCGGACGTAGCCAAGGGAGGTCTGGCTACACCTTC.

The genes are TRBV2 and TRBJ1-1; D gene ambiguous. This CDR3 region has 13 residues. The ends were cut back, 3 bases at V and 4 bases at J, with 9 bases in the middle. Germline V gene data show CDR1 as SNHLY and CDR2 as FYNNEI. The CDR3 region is CASSDTRGTEAFF. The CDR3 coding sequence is TGTGCCAGCAGTGATACACGGGGCACTGAAGCTTTCTTT.

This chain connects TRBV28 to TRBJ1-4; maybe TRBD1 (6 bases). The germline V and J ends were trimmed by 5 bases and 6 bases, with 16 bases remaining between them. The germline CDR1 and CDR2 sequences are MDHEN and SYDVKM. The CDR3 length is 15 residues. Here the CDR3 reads CASSPGGEDYEKLFF. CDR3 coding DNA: TGTGCCAGCAGTCCTGGGGGCGAAGATTATGAAAAACTGTTTTTT.

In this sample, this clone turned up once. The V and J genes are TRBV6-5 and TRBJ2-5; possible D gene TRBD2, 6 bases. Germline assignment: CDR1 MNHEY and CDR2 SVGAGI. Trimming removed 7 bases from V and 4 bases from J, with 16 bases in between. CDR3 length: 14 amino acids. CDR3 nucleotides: TGTGCCAGCAAAGAGCGTGGGGGGAGAGAGACCCAGTACTTC. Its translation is CASKERGGRETQYF.

The CDR3 DNA reads as TGTGCCAGCAGCCCTAGGGGAGGCGGGGAGCTGTTTTTT. Amino acids: CASSPRGGGELFF. This chain uses TRBV6-5 with TRBJ2-2; a weak D match, TRBD2 (6 bases). The CDR3 loop spans 13 amino acids. V was trimmed by 6 bases and J by 7 bases, leaving 12 bases between them. In germline, CDR1 is MNHEY, CDR2 SVGAGI.

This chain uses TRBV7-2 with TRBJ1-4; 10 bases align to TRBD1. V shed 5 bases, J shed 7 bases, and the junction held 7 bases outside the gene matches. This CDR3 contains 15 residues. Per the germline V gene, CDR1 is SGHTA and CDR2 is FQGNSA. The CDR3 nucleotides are TGTGCCAGCAGCCTATCTGGGACAGGGGTTGAAAAACTGTTTTTT. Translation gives CASSLSGTGVEKLFF. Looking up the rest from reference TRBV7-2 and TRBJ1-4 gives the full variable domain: GAGVSQSPSNKVTEKGKDVELRCDPISGHTALYWYRQSLGQGLEFLIYFQGNSAPDKSGLPSDRFSAERTGGSVSTLTIQRTQQEDSAVYLCASSLSGTGVEKLFFGSGTQLSVL.

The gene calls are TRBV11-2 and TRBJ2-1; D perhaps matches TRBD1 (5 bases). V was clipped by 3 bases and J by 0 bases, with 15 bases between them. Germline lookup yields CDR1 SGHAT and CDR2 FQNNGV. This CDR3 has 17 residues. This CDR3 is CASSFTTGHSSYNEQFF. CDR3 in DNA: TGTGCCAGCAGCTTTACCACTGGACATAGCTCCTACAATGAGCAGTTCTTC.

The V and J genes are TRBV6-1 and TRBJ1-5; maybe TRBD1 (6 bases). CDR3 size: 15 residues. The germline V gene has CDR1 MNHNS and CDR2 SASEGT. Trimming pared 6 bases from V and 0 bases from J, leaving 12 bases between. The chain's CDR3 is CASRGQLHSNQPQHF. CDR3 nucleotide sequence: TGTGCCAGCAGAGGACAGCTTCATAGCAATCAGCCCCAGCATTTT.

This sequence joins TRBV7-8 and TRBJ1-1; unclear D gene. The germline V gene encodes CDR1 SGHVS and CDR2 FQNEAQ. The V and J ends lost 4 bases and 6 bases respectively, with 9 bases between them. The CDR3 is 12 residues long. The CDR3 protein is CASSYPGAEAFF. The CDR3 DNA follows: TGTGCCAGCAGCTATCCAGGCGCTGAAGCTTTCTTT.

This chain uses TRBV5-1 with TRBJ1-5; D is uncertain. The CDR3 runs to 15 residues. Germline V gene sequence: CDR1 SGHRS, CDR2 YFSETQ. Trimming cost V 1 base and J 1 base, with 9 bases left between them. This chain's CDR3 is CASSLNPGSNQPQHF. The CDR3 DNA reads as TGCGCCAGCAGCTTGAACCCCGGGAGCAATCAGCCCCAGCATTTT. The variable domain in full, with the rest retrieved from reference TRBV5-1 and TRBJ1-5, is KAGVTQTPRYLIKTRGQQVTLSCSPISGHRSVSWYQQTPGQGLQFLFEYFSETQRNKGNFPGRFSGRQFSNSRSEMNVSTLELGDSALYLCASSLNPGSNQPQHFGDGTRLSIL.

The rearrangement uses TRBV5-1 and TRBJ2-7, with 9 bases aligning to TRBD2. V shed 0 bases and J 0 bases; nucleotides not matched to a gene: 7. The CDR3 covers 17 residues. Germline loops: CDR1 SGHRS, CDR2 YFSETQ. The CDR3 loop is CASSLGLAGRSSYEQYF. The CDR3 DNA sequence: TGCGCCAGCAGCTTGGGTCTAGCGGGGCGAAGCTCCTACGAGCAGTACTTC.

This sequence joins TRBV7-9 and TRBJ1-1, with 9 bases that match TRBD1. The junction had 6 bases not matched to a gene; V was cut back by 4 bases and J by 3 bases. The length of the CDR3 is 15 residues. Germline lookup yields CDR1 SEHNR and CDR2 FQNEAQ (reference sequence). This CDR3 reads CASSSQGAKDTEAFF. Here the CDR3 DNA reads TGTGCCAGCAGCTCACAGGGGGCAAAGGACACTGAAGCTTTCTTT.

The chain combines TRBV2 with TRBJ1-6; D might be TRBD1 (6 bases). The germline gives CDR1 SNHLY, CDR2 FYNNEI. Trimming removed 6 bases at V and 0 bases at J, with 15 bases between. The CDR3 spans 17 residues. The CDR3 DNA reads TGTGCCAGCAGACCCGACAGGCTAAGCTCCTATAATTCACCCCTCCACTTT. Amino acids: CASRPDRLSSYNSPLHF.

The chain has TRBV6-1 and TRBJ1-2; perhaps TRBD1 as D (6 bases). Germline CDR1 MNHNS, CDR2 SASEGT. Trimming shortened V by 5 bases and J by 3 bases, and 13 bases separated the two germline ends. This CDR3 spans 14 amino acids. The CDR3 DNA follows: TGTGCCAGCAGTCCGGACAGAAGTGACTATGGCTACACCTTC. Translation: CASSPDRSDYGYTF.